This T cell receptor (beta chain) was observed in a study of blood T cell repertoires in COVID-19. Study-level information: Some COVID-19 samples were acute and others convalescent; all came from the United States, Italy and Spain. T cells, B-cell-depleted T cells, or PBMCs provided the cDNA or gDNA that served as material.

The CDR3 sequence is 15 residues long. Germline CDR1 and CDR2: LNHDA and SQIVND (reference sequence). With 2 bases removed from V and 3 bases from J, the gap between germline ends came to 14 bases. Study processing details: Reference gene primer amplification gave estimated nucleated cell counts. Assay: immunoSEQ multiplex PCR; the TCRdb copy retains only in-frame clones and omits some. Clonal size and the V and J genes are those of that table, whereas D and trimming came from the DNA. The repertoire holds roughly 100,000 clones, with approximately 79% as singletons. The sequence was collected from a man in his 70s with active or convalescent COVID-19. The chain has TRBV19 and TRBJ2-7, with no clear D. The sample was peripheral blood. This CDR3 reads CASSINQVPYYEQYF. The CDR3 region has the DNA TGTGCCAGTAGTATAAATCAGGTACCCTACTACGAGCAGTACTTC.